The T cell receptor beta chain described here comes from a study of neurological immune-mediated disorders. Study-level points and caveats: Patients with HTLV-1-associated myelopathy showed the most TCR clonal expansion. Those with multiple sclerosis showed the least, falling below healthy controls. Because no CDR3 amino acid sequences were shared across subjects by expanded clones, private repertoires were suggested in all groups.

TCRdb re-called the 5' RACE reads with MiXCR, one entry per CDR3 protein. The data contain fewer than 90,000 distinct CDR3 sequences, about a tenth of them seen just once; the ten biggest clones take up 1.8%. The sample holds many counts of this clonotype. The antigen is unknown. Source material was 2 million unsorted PBMCs, stored at -80 °C in RNAlater. The V gene lost 0 bases and the J gene lost 3 bases, with 13 bases spanning the gap. From germline, CDR1 is SGHRS and CDR2 YFSETQ. The CDR3 runs to 15 residues. The clonotype comes from a man aged 35-49 years in good health. The material sequenced was PBMCs. This chain joins TRBV5-1 and TRBJ2-7, with D possibly matching TRBD1 (7 bases). The DNA of the CDR3 is TGCGCCAGCAGCTTGGGGAGGGGGCGCAACTACGAGCAGTACTTC. This encodes CASSLGRGRNYEQYF.